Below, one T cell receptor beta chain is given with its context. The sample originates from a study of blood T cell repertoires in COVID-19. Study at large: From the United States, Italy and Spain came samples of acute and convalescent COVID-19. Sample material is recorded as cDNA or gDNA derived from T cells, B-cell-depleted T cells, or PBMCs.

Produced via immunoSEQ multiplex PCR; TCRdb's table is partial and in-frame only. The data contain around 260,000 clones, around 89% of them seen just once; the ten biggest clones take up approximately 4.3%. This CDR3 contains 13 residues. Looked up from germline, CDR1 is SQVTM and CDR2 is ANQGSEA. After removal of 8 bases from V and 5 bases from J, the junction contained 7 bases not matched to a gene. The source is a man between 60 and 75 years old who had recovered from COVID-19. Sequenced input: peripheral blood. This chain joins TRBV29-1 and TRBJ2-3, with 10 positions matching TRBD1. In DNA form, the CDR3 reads TGCAGCATACCGACAGGGGGCCGAGATACGCAGTATTTT. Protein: CSIPTGGRDTQYF.